This T cell receptor beta chain appears in the sequencing data of a study of radiation and T cells in renal cell carcinoma. The time point: baseline pretreatment blood. The treatment: 15 Gy SBRT to primary tumor, nephrectomy 4 weeks later. V gave up 8 bases and J gave up 4 bases; unmatched junction bases: 6. Germline CDR1 MGHDK, CDR2 SYGVNS. This CDR3 region has 13 residues. Data came from immunoSEQ multiplex PCR; TCRdb stores just in-frame clones and leaves some out. Here the sample spans more than 140,000 clones, roughly 80% being singletons. The sequence came from a woman aged 45-59 years with renal cell carcinoma. This chain links TRBV25-1 with TRBJ2-7; 9 bases are a match to TRBD1. The sequencing here drew on blood, taken from a patient whose treatment included radiotherapy and nephrectomy. CDR3 residues: CASGGQGIYEQYF. For the CDR3, the DNA is TGTGCCAGCGGCGGACAGGGGATTTACGAGCAGTACTTC.